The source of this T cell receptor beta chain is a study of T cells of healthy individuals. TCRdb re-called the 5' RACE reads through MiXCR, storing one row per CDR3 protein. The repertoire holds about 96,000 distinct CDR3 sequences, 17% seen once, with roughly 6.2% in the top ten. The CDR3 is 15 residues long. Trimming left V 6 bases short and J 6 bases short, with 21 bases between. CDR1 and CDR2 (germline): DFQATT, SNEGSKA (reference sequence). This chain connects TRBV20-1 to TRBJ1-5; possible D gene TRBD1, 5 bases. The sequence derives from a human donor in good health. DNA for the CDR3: TGCAGTGCAACTAACGTGGGAAGGGGCGGTCAGCCCCAGCATTTT. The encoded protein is CSATNVGRGGQPQHF.